The present TCR beta chain was sequenced within a study of blood T cells in healthy people across ages. The amount of total RNA extracted per sample was at least 5 micrograms. J lost 11 bases, V lost 4 bases, and 17 bases had no gene match. This CDR3 has 15 amino acids. Per germline, CDR1 SGHDT and CDR2 YYEEEE. The use of a sample-barcoded 5' primer and a J-beta primer mix characterized a second PCR of roughly 6 to 11 cycles. TCRdb reprocessed the 5' RACE reads with MiXCR, giving one entry per CDR3 protein. The table shows some 940,000 distinct CDR3 sequences, with 25% to 35% occurring only once. A further study also used this sample, focusing on T cells of mothers and their children. That paper states: Overlap in related mother-child pairs always slightly exceeded unrelated pairs, never significantly.

The sequence came from a woman aged 40 to 50 in good health. Source material: blood. This chain links TRBV5-6 with TRBJ2-5, with 7 bases matching TRBD1. The CDR3 DNA reads TGTGCCAGCAGCCCCGGGACAGCCCCGTCAAGGGAGCAGTACTTC. Translated, it gives CASSPGTAPSREQYF.